The next 22 T cell receptor beta chains were all read from a single sample in a study of cytomegalovirus exposure and HLA in healthy donors. Sequenced by immunoSEQ multiplex PCR; TCRdb stores in-frame clones only, minus some. This table holds over 150,000 clones, approximately 86% found once. The source material was PBMCs. The receptors originated from a man between 18 and 29 years old in good health and CMV-seropositive.

This clone showed up just a few times. CDR3 residues: CASSPHEGAYEQYF. The DNA of the CDR3 is TGTGCCAGCAGTCCCCATGAGGGGGCGTACGAGCAGTACTTC. V usage is TRBV25-1 and J usage is TRBJ2-7; 7 bases fit TRBD1. In germline, CDR1 is MGHDK, CDR2 SYGVNS. V shed 5 bases, J shed 4 bases, and the junction held 8 bases outside the gene matches. The CDR3 is 14 amino acids.

The V gene is TRBV2, the J gene TRBJ2-5; 8 bases are a match to TRBD1. The CDR3 contains 15 residues. Germline CDR1 and CDR2: SNHLY and FYNNEI. CDR3 coding DNA: TGTGCTATCAGGCAGGGGGCAGGGGGACCGGAGACCCAGTACTTC. Amino acids: CAIRQGAGGPETQYF.

The chain joins TRBV30 to TRBJ2-7; D is possibly TRBD2 (5 bases). This CDR3 is built from 12 residues. Germline loops: CDR1 GTSNPN, CDR2 SVGIG (reference sequence). V was pared by 0 bases and J by 3 bases, with 6 bases between. CDR3 sequence: CAWSVGSYEQYF. CDR3 in DNA: TGTGCCTGGAGTGTAGGGAGCTACGAGCAGTACTTC.

This clone was found once. The chain links TRBV4-1 to TRBJ2-5, with 9 bases identical to TRBD1. V trimming: 3 bases; J trimming: 6 bases; junction bases outside the gene matches: 8. The germline CDR1 and CDR2 sequences are MGHRA and YSYEKL. This CDR3 comprises 15 residues. CDR3 DNA: TGCGCCAGCAGCCAGGCAGGGACAGGGAGGCAGACCCAGTACTTC. The encoded protein is CASSQAGTGRQTQYF.

The rearrangement joins TRBV5-6 to TRBJ2-5; D gene ambiguous. The germline V gene encodes CDR1 SGHDT and CDR2 YYEEEE. Trimming left V 1 base short and J 2 bases short, with 3 bases between. The CDR3 runs to 12 residues. The CDR3 is CASSLRQETQYF. The CDR3, as DNA: TGTGCCAGCAGCTTGCGTCAAGAGACCCAGTACTTC.

The chain carries TRBV19 and TRBJ1-5; D gene unclear. Germline V lookup: CDR1 LNHDA, CDR2 SQIVND (reference sequence). V lost 0 bases and J lost 4, with 19 bases in between. The length of the CDR3 is 18 residues. The CDR3 reads CASSIDYANLAGNQPQHF. The DNA for the CDR3 is TGTGCCAGTAGTATAGATTACGCCAACCTTGCGGGTAATCAGCCCCAGCATTTT.

In DNA form, the CDR3 reads TGTGCCAGCAGCTACCTCGGTAGCGGGGTCCAAACCGGGGAGCTGTTTTTT. Protein sequence: CASSYLGSGVQTGELFF. The genes are TRBV5-4 and TRBJ2-2, with 8 bases lining up with TRBD2. CDR1 and CDR2 from the germline V gene are SGHNT and YYREEE (reference sequence). Germline trimming cut 3 bases from V and 5 bases from J; bases unmatched to any gene: 12. This CDR3 is built from 17 residues.

The chain uses TRBV7-8 and TRBJ2-1; 7 nucleotides agree with TRBD1. The germline V gene has CDR1 SGHVS and CDR2 FQNEAQ. With V trimmed by 6 bases and J by 0 bases, 8 bases remained unmatched. The CDR3 length is 16 residues. The CDR3 spells CASSYGEGASYNEQFF. The CDR3 DNA reads TGTGCCAGCAGTTATGGAGAGGGGGCCTCCTACAATGAGCAGTTCTTC.

V is TRBV4-3 and J is TRBJ2-2, with D perhaps matching TRBD2 (7 bases). This CDR3 has 18 amino acids. V was cut by 1 base and J by 4 bases, with 19 bases left in between. Per the germline V gene, CDR1 is LGHNA and CDR2 is YSLEER. The CDR3 DNA is TGCGCCAGCAGCCAAGTATTAGGGGGGGGGTCTTCCACCGGGGAGCTGTTTTTT. The encoded protein is CASSQVLGGGSSTGELFF.

V and J are TRBV11-2 and TRBJ2-7; 9 bases are shared with TRBD1. This CDR3 has 14 amino acids. The ends lost 1 base at V and 3 bases at J; junction bases unmatched: 1. Germline lookup yields CDR1 SGHAT and CDR2 FQNNGV. This chain's CDR3 is CASSLAGQGYEQYF. The CDR3 DNA reads TGTGCCAGCAGCTTAGCGGGACAGGGCTACGAGCAGTACTTC.

V and J are TRBV18 and TRBJ2-5, with D possibly matching TRBD1 (7 bases). The V gene lost 2 bases and the J gene lost 5 bases, with 12 bases spanning the gap. The CDR3 extends over 14 amino acids. CDR1 KGHSH and CDR2 LQKENI come from the germline V gene. Here the CDR3 reads CASSPNSGGETQYF. CDR3 DNA sequence: TGTGCCAGCTCACCAAACTCAGGGGGGGAGACCCAGTACTTC. Based on the CDR3 plus reference TRBV18 and TRBJ2-5, the full variable domain is NAGVMQNPRHLVRRRGQEARLRCSPMKGHSHVYWYRQLPEEGLKFMVYLQKENIIDESGMPKERFSAEFPKEGPSILRIQQVVRGDSAAYFCASSPNSGGETQYFGPGTRLLVL.

The chain employs TRBV18 and TRBJ1-5; D is unresolved. The V gene's germline CDR1 is KGHSH and CDR2 LQKENI. V gave up 3 bases and J gave up 5 bases, with 8 bases separating them. The CDR3 covers 13 residues. CDR3 loop: CASSPETYQPQHF. DNA for the CDR3: TGTGCCAGCTCACCGGAGACTTATCAGCCCCAGCATTTT.

V usage is TRBV4-2 and J usage is TRBJ2-1, with 9 bases identical to TRBD2. Germline values: CDR1 LGHNA, CDR2 YNFKEQ. Trimming cost V 3 bases and J 6 bases; bases outside gene matches: 15. The CDR3 is 18 residues long. The CDR3 DNA reads as TGTGCCAGCAGCCAGGCCGGGGTAGCGGGAGCGGGGGCCAATGAGCAGTTCTTC. Its translation is CASSQAGVAGAGANEQFF.

The gene calls are TRBV7-6 and TRBJ2-7, with TRBD2 as a possible D gene (5 bases). The CDR3 is 13 residues long. V lost 1 base, J lost 6 bases, and 10 bases lay in between. Germline loops: CDR1 SGHVS, CDR2 FNYEAQ. This CDR3 reads CASSLGGGGEQYF. The CDR3 nucleotides are TGTGCCAGCAGCTTAGGAGGAGGAGGCGAGCAGTACTTC.

The chain recombines TRBV6-5 with TRBJ2-1, with D perhaps TRBD2 (5 bases). Deletions cut 2 bases from V and 5 bases from J, with 13 bases between. CDR1 is MNHEY and CDR2 is SVGAGI in the germline V gene. The CDR3 consists of 15 residues. The chain's CDR3 is CASSYDRGTNNEQFF. DNA for the CDR3: TGTGCCAGCAGTTACGACCGGGGAACCAACAATGAGCAGTTCTTC.

This rearrangement joins TRBV5-6 to TRBJ2-1; no reliable D call. Germline V lookup: CDR1 SGHDT, CDR2 YYEEEE. The V end was cut by 0 bases, the J end by 9 bases, with 4 bases between. This CDR3 has 11 residues. The CDR3 DNA reads as TGTGCCAGCAGCTTGGGTAGTGAGCAGTTCTTC. Its translation is CASSLGSEQFF.

This clone appeared once. V and J are TRBV7-2 and TRBJ1-2, with D possibly matching TRBD1 (6 bases). CDR3 length: 19 amino acids. V lost 0 bases and J 0 bases, leaving 20 bases between the germline ends. Germline values: CDR1 SGHTA, CDR2 FQGNSA. The CDR3, as DNA: TGTGCCAGCAGCTTAGCGATACGGACAGACAAAAAACCTAACTATGGCTACACCTTC. Its protein product is CASSLAIRTDKKPNYGYTF.

The chain employs TRBV7-2 and TRBJ2-7; no clear D. CDR1 SGHTA and CDR2 FQGNSA come from the germline V gene. V shed 0 bases and J shed 2 bases, with 11 bases lying between them. The CDR3 runs to 15 residues. CDR3 loop: CASSLASSSTYEQYF. CDR3 nucleotide sequence: TGTGCCAGCAGCTTAGCTTCGTCCTCTACCTACGAGCAGTACTTC.

The V and J genes are TRBV29-1 and TRBJ2-2; D perhaps matches TRBD1 (5 bases). The CDR3 has 13 amino acids. V was shortened by 2 bases and J by 6 bases, with 10 bases between the two germline ends. Germline CDR1 is SQVTM and CDR2 is ANQGSEA. CDR3 sequence: CSVERAGPGELFF. As DNA, the CDR3 is TGCAGCGTTGAAAGGGCAGGGCCCGGGGAGCTGTTTTTT.

The V call is TRBV5-1, the J call TRBJ2-1; 8 bases agree with TRBD2. This CDR3 contains 16 residues. V gave up 4 bases and J gave up 8 bases; unmatched junction bases: 14. Germline lookup yields CDR1 SGHRS and CDR2 YFSETQ. DNA for the CDR3: TGCGCCAGCAGCCCACCCGGAGCGGGAGCCTTTGATGAGCAGTTCTTC. Translated: CASSPPGAGAFDEQFF.

This chain joins TRBV14 and TRBJ1-1; D is possibly TRBD1 (6 bases). Trimming stripped 0 bases from V and 7 bases from J, with 18 bases between. CDR1 and CDR2 (germline): SGHDN, FVKESK. The CDR3 runs to 16 residues. CDR3 DNA: TGTGCCAGCAGCCAAGATAGGGGGTGGAGGCGACATGAAGCTTTCTTT. Its protein product is CASSQDRGWRRHEAFF.

This chain uses TRBV15 with TRBJ2-7; TRBD1 matches 10 bases. V shed 1 base and J 3 bases; nucleotides not matched to a gene: 9. CDR1 LNHNV and CDR2 YYDKDF come from the germline V gene (reference sequence). This CDR3 region has 17 residues. The CDR3 nucleotides are TGTGCCACCAGCAGAGGGACGGACAGGGGGAAATTCTACGAGCAGTACTTC. Its translation is CATSRGTDRGKFYEQYF.